The clone carrying this TCR beta chain was counted a few times. Its specificity is not known. These data originate in a study of shared clonotypes between healthy human individuals. Sequencing was performed with immunoSEQ multiplex PCR; in TCRdb, only in-frame clones are kept and a portion is missing. The table records millions of clones, around 94% of them present only once. CDR3 size: 12 residues. Trimming stripped 6 bases from V and 5 bases from J, with 10 bases between. The germline gives CDR1 SNHLY, CDR2 FYNNEI. Whole-study findings and limits: Among donors, clonotype sharing was expected to be affected by sequencing depth. The donor pool, a small one, limited the genetic and exposure-history diversity represented.

Partitioning of CD4+ cells yielded a CD45RA+ naive subset and a CD45RA-negative memory subset. The chain has TRBV2 and TRBJ1-1; no firm D call. This receptor was obtained from a man younger than 35 in good health. Specimen: naive CD4+ T cells sorted from blood. Subset meaning: CD45RA+ positively selected. CDR3: CASSLDLTEAFF. The DNA for the CDR3 is TGTGCCAGCAGCCTCGACCTGACTGAAGCTTTCTTT. Full variable domain (outside the CDR3, taken from reference TRBV2 and TRBJ1-1): EPEVTQTPSHQVTQMGQEVILRCVPISNHLYFYWYRQILGQKVEFLVSFYNNEISEKSEIFDDQFSVERPDGSNFTLKIRSTKLEDSAMYFCASSLDLTEAFFGQGTRLTVV.